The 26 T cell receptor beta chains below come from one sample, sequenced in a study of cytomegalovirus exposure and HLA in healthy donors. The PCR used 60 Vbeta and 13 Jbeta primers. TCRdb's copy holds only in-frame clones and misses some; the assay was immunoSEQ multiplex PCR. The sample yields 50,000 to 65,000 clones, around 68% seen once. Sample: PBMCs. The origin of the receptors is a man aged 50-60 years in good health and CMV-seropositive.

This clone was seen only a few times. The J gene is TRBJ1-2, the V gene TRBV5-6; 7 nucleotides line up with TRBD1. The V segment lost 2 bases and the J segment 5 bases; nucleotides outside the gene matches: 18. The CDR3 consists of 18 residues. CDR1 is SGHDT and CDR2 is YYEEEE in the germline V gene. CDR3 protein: CASSLGLWTGPLGYGYTF. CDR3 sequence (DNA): TGTGCCAGCAGCTTAGGTCTATGGACAGGACCGTTGGGGTATGGCTACACCTTC.

The DNA of the CDR3 is TGTGCCAGCAGTTTAGACAGGGGGGGCTATGGCTACACCTTC. Protein product: CASSLDRGGYGYTF. V and J are TRBV27 and TRBJ1-2; 9 nucleotides line up with TRBD1. The CDR3 runs to 14 residues. The J segment lost 4 bases and the V segment lost 2 bases, leaving 2 bases of the junction unmatched. Germline CDR1 is MNHEY and CDR2 is SMNVEV (reference sequence).

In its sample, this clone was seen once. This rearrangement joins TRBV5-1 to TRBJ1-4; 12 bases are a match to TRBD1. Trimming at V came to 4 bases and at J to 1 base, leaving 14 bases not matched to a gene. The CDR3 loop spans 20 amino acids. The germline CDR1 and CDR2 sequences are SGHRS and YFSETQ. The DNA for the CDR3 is TGCGCCAGCAGCCCCTATCCGGGACAGGGGGCAATTATAACTAATGAAAAACTGTTTTTT. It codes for CASSPYPGQGAIITNEKLFF.

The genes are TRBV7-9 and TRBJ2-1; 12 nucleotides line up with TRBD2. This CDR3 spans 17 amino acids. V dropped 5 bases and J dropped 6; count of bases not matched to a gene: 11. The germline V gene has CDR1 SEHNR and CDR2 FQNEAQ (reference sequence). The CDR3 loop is CASSRYQGLAGLNEQFF. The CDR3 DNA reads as TGTGCCAGCAGCCGTTACCAGGGACTAGCGGGCCTCAATGAGCAGTTCTTC.

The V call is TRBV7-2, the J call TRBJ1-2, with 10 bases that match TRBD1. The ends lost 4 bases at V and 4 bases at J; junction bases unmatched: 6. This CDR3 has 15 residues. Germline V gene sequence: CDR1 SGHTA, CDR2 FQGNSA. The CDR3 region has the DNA TGTGCCAGCAGCTCCGCGACAGGGGGCTCCTATGGCTACACCTTC. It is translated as CASSSATGGSYGYTF.

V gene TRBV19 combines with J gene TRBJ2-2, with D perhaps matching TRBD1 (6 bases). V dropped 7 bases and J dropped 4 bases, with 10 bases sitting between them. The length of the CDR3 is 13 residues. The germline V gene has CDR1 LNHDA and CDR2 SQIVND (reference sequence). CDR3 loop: CASNNRATGELFF. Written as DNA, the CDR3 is TGTGCCAGTAACAACAGGGCCACCGGGGAGCTGTTTTTT.

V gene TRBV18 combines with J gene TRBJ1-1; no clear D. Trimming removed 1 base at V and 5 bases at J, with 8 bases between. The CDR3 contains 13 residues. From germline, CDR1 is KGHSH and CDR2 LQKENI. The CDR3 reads CASSPRPGTEAFF. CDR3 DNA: TGTGCCAGCTCACCACGTCCGGGTACTGAAGCTTTCTTT.

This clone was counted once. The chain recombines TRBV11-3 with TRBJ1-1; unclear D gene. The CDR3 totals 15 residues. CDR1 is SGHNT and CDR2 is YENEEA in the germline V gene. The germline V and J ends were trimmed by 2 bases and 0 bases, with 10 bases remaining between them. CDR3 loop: CASSLRGNMNTEAFF. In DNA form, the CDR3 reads TGTGCCAGCAGCTTACGGGGAAACATGAACACTGAAGCTTTCTTT. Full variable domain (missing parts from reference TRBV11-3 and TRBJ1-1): EAGVVQSPRYKIIEKKQPVAFWCNPISGHNTLYWYLQNLGQGPELLIRYENEEAVDDSQLPKDRFSAERLKGVDSTLKIQPAELGDSAVYLCASSLRGNMNTEAFFGQGTRLTVV.

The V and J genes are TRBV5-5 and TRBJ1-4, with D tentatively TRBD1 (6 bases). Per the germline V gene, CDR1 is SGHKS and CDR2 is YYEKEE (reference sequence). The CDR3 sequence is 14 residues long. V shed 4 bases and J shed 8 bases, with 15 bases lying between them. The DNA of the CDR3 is TGTGCCAGCAGCCTGACAGGCGGGGGAGAAAAACTGTTTTTT. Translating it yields CASSLTGGGEKLFF.

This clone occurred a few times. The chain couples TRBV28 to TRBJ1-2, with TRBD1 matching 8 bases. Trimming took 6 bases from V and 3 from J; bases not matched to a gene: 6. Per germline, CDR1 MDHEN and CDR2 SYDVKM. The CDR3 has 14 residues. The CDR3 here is CASSGGTGYYGYTF. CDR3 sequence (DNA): TGTGCCAGCAGCGGCGGGACAGGCTACTATGGCTACACCTTC.

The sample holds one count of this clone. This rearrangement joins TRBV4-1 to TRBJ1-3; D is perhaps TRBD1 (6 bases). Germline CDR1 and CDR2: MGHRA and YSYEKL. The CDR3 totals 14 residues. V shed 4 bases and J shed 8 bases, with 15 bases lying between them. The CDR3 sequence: CASSLLGGRDTIYF. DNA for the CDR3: TGCGCCAGCAGCCTCCTGGGGGGGCGGGACACCATATATTTT.

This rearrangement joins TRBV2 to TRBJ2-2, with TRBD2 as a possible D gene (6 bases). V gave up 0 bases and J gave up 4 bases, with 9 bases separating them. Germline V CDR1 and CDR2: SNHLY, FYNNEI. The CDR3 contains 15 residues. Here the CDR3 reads CASSEARGTTGELFF. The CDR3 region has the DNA TGTGCCAGCAGTGAAGCGCGCGGGACCACCGGGGAGCTGTTTTTT. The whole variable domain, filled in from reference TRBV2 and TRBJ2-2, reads EPEVTQTPSHQVTQMGQEVILRCVPISNHLYFYWYRQILGQKVEFLVSFYNNEISEKSEIFDDQFSVERPDGSNFTLKIRSTKLEDSAMYFCASSEARGTTGELFFGEGSRLTVL.

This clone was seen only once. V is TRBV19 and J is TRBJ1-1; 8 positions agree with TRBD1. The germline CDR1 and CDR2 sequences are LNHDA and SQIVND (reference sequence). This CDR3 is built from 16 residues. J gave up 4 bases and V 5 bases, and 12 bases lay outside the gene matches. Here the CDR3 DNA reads TGTGCCAGTAGTCCTCGCCGACGACAGGGGACCACTGAAGCTTTCTTT. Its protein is CASSPRRRQGTTEAFF. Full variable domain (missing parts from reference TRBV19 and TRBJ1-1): DGGITQSPKYLFRKEGQNVTLSCEQNLNHDAMYWYRQDPGQGLRLIYYSQIVNDFQKGDIAEGYSVSREKKESFPLTVTSAQKNPTAFYLCASSPRRRQGTTEAFFGQGTRLTVV.

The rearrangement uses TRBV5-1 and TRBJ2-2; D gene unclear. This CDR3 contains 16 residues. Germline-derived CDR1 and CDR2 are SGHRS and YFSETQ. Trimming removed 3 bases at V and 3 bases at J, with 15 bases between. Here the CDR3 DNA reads TGCGCCAGCAGCTCGGTCCCAGGATTGGACACCGGGGAGCTGTTTTTT. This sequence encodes CASSSVPGLDTGELFF.

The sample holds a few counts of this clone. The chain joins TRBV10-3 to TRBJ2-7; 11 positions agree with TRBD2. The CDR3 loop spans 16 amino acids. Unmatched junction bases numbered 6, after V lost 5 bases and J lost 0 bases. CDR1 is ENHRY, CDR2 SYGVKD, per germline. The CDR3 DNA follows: TGTGCCATCAGTTCCGGACTAGCGGGCTCCTCCTACGAGCAGTACTTC. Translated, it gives CAISSGLAGSSYEQYF.

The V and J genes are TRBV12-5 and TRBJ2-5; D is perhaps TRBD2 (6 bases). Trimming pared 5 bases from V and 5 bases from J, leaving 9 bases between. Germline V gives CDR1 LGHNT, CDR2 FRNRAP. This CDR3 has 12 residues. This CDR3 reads CASGPGGETQYF. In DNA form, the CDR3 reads TGTGCTAGTGGTCCCGGAGGGGAGACCCAGTACTTC.

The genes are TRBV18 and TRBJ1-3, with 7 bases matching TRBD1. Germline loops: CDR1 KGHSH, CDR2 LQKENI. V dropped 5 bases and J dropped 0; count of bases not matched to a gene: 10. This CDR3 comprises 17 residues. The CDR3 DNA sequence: TGTGCCAGCTCAGAATCTCAGGGGACAGCCTCTGGAAACACCATATATTTT. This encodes CASSESQGTASGNTIYF.

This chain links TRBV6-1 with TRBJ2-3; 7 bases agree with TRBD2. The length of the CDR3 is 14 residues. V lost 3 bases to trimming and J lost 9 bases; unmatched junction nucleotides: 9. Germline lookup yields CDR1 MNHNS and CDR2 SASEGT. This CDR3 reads CASSEGGLGGTQYF. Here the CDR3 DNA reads TGTGCCAGCAGTGAGGGAGGACTGGGAGGGACGCAGTATTTT.

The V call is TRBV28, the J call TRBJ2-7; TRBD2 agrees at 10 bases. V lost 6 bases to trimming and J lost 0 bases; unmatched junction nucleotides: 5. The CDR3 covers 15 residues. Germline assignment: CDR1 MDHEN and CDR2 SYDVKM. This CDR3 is CASRSSSGSSYEQYF. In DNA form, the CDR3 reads TGTGCCAGCAGGTCCTCTAGCGGGAGCTCCTACGAGCAGTACTTC.

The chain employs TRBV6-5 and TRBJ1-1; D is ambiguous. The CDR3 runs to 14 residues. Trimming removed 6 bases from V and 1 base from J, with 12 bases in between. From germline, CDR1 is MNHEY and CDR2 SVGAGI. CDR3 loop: CASSPGFSNTEAFF. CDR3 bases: TGTGCCAGCAGCCCGGGATTTTCGAACACTGAAGCTTTCTTT.

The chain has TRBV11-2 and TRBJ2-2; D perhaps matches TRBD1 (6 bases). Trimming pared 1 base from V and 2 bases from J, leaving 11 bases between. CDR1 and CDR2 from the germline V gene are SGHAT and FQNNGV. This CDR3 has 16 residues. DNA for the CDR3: TGTGCCAGCAGCTTAGTGGCAGGGGTAAACACCGGGGAGCTGTTTTTT. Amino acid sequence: CASSLVAGVNTGELFF. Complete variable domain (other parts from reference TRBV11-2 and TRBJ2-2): EAGVAQSPRYKIIEKRQSVAFWCNPISGHATLYWYQQILGQGPKLLIQFQNNGVVDDSQLPKDRFSAERLKGVDSTLKIQPAKLEDSAVYLCASSLVAGVNTGELFFGEGSRLTVL.

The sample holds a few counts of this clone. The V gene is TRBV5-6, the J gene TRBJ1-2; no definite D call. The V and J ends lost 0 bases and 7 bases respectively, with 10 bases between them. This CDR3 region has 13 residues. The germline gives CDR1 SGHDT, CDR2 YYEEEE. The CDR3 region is CASSLVAESGYTF. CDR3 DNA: TGTGCCAGCAGCTTGGTGGCGGAGAGTGGCTACACCTTC.

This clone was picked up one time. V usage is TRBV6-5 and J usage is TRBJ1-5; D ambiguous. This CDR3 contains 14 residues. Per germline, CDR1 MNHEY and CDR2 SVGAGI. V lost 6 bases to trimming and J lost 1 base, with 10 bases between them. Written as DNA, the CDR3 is TGTGCCAGCAGGGCCAACAGAAGCAATCAGCCCCAGCATTTT. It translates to CASRANRSNQPQHF.

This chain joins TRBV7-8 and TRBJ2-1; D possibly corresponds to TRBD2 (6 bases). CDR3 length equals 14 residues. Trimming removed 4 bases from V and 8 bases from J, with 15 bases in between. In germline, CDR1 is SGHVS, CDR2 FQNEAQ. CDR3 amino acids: CASSSGGAWDEQFF. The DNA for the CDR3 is TGTGCCAGCAGCTCCGGAGGGGCGTGGGATGAGCAGTTCTTC. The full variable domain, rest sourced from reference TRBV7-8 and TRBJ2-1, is GAGVSQSPRYKVAKRGQDVALRCDPISGHVSLFWYQQALGQGPEFLTYFQNEAQLDKSGLPSDRFFAERPEGSVSTLKIQRTQQEDSAVYLCASSSGGAWDEQFFGPGTRLTVL.

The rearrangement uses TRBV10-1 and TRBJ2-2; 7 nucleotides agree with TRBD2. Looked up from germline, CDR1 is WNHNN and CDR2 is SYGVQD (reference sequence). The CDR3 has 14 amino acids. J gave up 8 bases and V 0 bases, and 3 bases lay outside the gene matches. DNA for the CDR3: TGCGCCAGCAGTGAGTCCGGGAGGAATGGGGAGCTGTTTTTT. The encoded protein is CASSESGRNGELFF.

This chain's CDR3 is CASSLVSGRFGELFF. In nucleotides, the CDR3 is TGCGCCAGCAGCTTGGTGTCAGGGAGGTTCGGGGAGCTGTTTTTT. The chain links TRBV5-1 to TRBJ2-2; the D gene is possibly TRBD2 (6 bases). Germline CDR1 reads SGHRS; CDR2 reads YFSETQ. The CDR3 contains 15 residues. V lost 0 bases to trimming and J lost 7 bases, with 13 bases between them.